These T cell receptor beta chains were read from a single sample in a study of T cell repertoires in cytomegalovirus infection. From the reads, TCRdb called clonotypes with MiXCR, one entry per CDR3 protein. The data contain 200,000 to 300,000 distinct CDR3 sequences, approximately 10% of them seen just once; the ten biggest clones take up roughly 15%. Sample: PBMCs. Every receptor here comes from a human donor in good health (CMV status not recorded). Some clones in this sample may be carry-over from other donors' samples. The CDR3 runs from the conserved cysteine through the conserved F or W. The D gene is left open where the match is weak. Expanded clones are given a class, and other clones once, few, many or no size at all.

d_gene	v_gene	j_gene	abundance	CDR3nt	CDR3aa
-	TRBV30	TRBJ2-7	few	TGTGCCTGGGGCCGGGGTCTTGGGTCCTACGAGCAGTACTTC	CAWGRGLGSYEQYF
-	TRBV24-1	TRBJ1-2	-	TGTGCCACCAGTGATAAGACAGGTTACGGCTACACCTTC	CATSDKTGYGYTF
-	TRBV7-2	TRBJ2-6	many	TGTGCCAGCAGCTTAGCTGGGGGCGCTGGGGCCAACGTCCTGACTTTC	CASSLAGGAGANVLTF
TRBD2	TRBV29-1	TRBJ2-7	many	TGCAGCGTTGAAGATCCGGCTAGCGGGGGGCCAAGCTACGAGCAGTACTTC	CSVEDPASGGPSYEQYF
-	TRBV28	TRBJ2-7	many	TGTGCCACGAGATCCTTCCGGGACATACCCCCGTACTTC	CATRSFRDIPPYF
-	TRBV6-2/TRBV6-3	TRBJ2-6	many	TGTGCCAGCAGTTACCCAGACAGAGACTCTGGGGCCAACGTCCTGACTTTC	CASSYPDRDSGANVLTF
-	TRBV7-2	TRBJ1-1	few	TGTGCCAGCAGCTCCCCGGCGGGGTATGGTACTGAAGCTTTCTTT	CASSSPAGYGTEAFF
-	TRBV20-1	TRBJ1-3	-	TGCAGTGCTAGACGTCGGGGGCTTAGAAACACCATATATTTT	CSARRRGLRNTIYF
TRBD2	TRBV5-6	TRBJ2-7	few	TGTGCCAGCAGCTTCGCTAGCGGGAGAGAGCAGTACTTC	CASSFASGREQYF
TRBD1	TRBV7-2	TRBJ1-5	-	TGTGCCAGCAACGTACAGGGGGGCAATCAGCCCCAGCATTTT	CASNVQGGNQPQHF
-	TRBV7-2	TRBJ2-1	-	TGTGCCAGCAGCTCGCCCCAAGCCATCGAGCAGTTCTTC	CASSSPQAIEQFF
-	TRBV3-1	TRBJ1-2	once	TGTGCCAGCAGCCGGGGGTTGTTTGGCTACACCTTC	CASSRGLFGYTF
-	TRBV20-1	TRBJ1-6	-	TGCAGTGCTAGAGTGGACGGGAGCTCCTATAATTCACCCCTCCACTTT	CSARVDGSSYNSPLHF
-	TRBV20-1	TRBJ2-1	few	TGCAGTGCTAGAATGGGGCTCTCCTACAATGAGCAGTTCTTC	CSARMGLSYNEQFF
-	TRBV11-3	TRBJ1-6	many	TGTGCCAGCAGCTTAGATCCGGGGCGTGGACCCCTCCACTTT	CASSLDPGRGPLHF
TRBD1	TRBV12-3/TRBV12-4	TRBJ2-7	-	TGTGCCAGCAGCTCGCCGGGACAGGGGGCCTCCCTTTACTTC	CASSSPGQGASLYF
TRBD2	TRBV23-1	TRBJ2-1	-	TGCGCCAGCAGTCAATCACGGGAGGGCCGTCTCAATGAGCAGTTCTTC	CASSQSREGRLNEQFF